Listed below are T cell receptor beta chains from one sample, sequenced in a study of cytomegalovirus exposure and HLA in healthy donors. TCRdb keeps only in-frame clones here, not all; method: immunoSEQ multiplex PCR. The sample lists some 70,000 clones, 75% to 80% occurring once. The specimen sequenced was PBMCs. These receptors were obtained from a man younger than 30 in good health and CMV-seropositive. CDR3s include the opening cysteine and the closing phenylalanine or tryptophan. The D gene is left open where the match is weak. The size entry is marked missing in some rows and otherwise reads once, few, many or a size class.

CDR3 DNA | CDR3 protein | D gene | V gene | clone size | J gene
TGTGCCAGCAGTGACGTCCGGGACAGGGATCACTATGGCTACACCTTC | CASSDVRDRDHYGYTF | TRBD1 | TRBV2 | - | TRBJ1-2
TGTGCCAGTAGTCAACAGGTTACGAACACTGAAGCTTTCTTT | CASSQQVTNTEAFF | - | TRBV19 | - | TRBJ1-1
TGTGCCTGGACCAAGGGGGCATACAATGAGCAGTTCTTC | CAWTKGAYNEQFF | TRBD1 | TRBV30 | - | TRBJ2-1
TGTGCCAGCTCACTACGGGACAGGGAGGACTATGGCTACACCTTC | CASSLRDREDYGYTF | TRBD1 | TRBV18 | - | TRBJ1-2
TGTGCCAGCAGTTACTCAGGCAGGGTGGGTCACGAGCAGTACTTC | CASSYSGRVGHEQYF | - | TRBV6-5 | - | TRBJ2-7
TGCAGCGTGGGGGGTAGGACAGGGGGCTCCGATGAAGCTTTCTTT | CSVGGRTGGSDEAFF | TRBD1 | TRBV29-1 | - | TRBJ1-1
TGTGCCAGCAGCCTTCGGACTAGCGTCTTCGATGAGCAGTTCTTC | CASSLRTSVFDEQFF | TRBD2 | TRBV11-2 | few | TRBJ2-1
TGCGCCAGCAGCCCAAAAACAGGGGGCTTAGCAAACACCATATATTTT | CASSPKTGGLANTIYF | TRBD1 | TRBV10-2 | - | TRBJ1-3
TGTGCCTGGATCCCACAATGGGCGGAGGGCACTGAAGCTTTCTTT | CAWIPQWAEGTEAFF | - | TRBV30 | - | TRBJ1-1
TGTGCCAGCAGCTATCCCGGGACTAGCTCCTACGAGCAGTACTTC | CASSYPGTSSYEQYF | TRBD2 | TRBV5-8 | - | TRBJ2-7
TGTGCCAGCAAGTTCATGGACACCTCTAACTATGGCTACACCTTC | CASKFMDTSNYGYTF | - | TRBV7-9 | - | TRBJ1-2
TGTGCCAGCAGTGAGGCAGCGAGTCTTGAAGCTTTCTTT | CASSEAASLEAFF | - | TRBV25-1 | - | TRBJ1-1
TGTGCCAGCAGCCTGGGGAGCCAGCCCCAGCATTTT | CASSLGSQPQHF | - | TRBV7-9 | - | TRBJ1-5
TGTGCCAGCAGGCGGGAGGGCTACGAGCAGTACTTC | CASRREGYEQYF | TRBD2 | TRBV2 | - | TRBJ2-7
TGTGCCAGCAGCTTTAACGACAGACACACTGAAGCTTTCTTT | CASSFNDRHTEAFF | - | TRBV11-2 | - | TRBJ1-1
TGTGCCAGCAGCTTCCAAGAGAGCGGGAACACCGGGGAGCTGTTTTTT | CASSFQESGNTGELFF | - | TRBV7-8 | - | TRBJ2-2
TGCGCCAGCAGCTTCACGGGACTACGATCCCACAATGAGCAGTTCTTC | CASSFTGLRSHNEQFF | TRBD2 | TRBV5-1 | - | TRBJ2-1
TGTGCCAGCAGCACAGGTCATGGGTTCGATGAGCAGTTCTTC | CASSTGHGFDEQFF | - | TRBV9 | - | TRBJ2-1
TGTGCCTGGAGTTATAACACTGAAGCTTTCTTT | CAWSYNTEAFF | - | TRBV30 | - | TRBJ1-1
TGCAGCGTTGTCAATTCGGACAGCACCATATATTTT | CSVVNSDSTIYF | - | TRBV29-1 | - | TRBJ1-3
TGTGCCAGCAGCGTAGCTACGACTAGCGGGGGGGGCGATACGCAGTATTTT | CASSVATTSGGGDTQYF | TRBD2 | TRBV9 | - | TRBJ2-3
TGTGCCTGGAGTCGGGAGGGGGCTGGAGATACGCAGTATTTT | CAWSREGAGDTQYF | - | TRBV30 | - | TRBJ2-3
TGTGCCAGCAGCCCACCTTGGGGGGGCCAGACCCAGTACTTC | CASSPPWGGQTQYF | - | TRBV7-6 | few | TRBJ2-5
TGCGCCAGCAGCTTGGGAGGCACCGGGGAGCTGTTTTTT | CASSLGGTGELFF | - | TRBV5-1 | few | TRBJ2-2
TGTGCCAGCACCACCACCCCCGGGAATGAGCAGTTCTTC | CASTTTPGNEQFF | - | TRBV6-5 | few | TRBJ2-1
TGTGCCAGTAGTATGGGTGGAGTCAGCTCCTACGAGCAGTACTTC | CASSMGGVSSYEQYF | - | TRBV19 | - | TRBJ2-7
TGCGCCAGCAGCCAAGGAGGTGGCGGGGCTGAGCAGTTCTTC | CASSQGGGGAEQFF | - | TRBV4-1 | once | TRBJ2-1
TGCGCCAGCGGGAACGGACAGGGGGATAATGAAAAACTGTTTTTT | CASGNGQGDNEKLFF | TRBD1 | TRBV5-1 | - | TRBJ1-4
TGTGCTAGTGGTTTGGTACGACAGGGGGCCCAGCCCCAGCATTTT | CASGLVRQGAQPQHF | TRBD1 | TRBV12-5 | - | TRBJ1-5
TGTGCCAGCAGTGAAACCAGGGTTGGTTCACCCCTCCACTTT | CASSETRVGSPLHF | - | TRBV2 | few | TRBJ1-6
TGCGCCAGCAGCTACGGGGGCGGGGAGCTGTTTTTT | CASSYGGGELFF | - | TRBV5-1 | - | TRBJ2-2
TGTGCCAGCATGGGACAGGGTGCTCAGCCCCAGCATTTT | CASMGQGAQPQHF | TRBD1 | TRBV6-1 | - | TRBJ1-5
TGCGCCAGCAGCCAAGCGGAGACAGGGCGAGGCTACACCTTC | CASSQAETGRGYTF | TRBD1 | TRBV4-1 | - | TRBJ1-2
TGTGCCAGCAGTACAGGGGGGGCCGGGGAGCTGTTTTTT | CASSTGGAGELFF | - | TRBV6-5 | once | TRBJ2-2